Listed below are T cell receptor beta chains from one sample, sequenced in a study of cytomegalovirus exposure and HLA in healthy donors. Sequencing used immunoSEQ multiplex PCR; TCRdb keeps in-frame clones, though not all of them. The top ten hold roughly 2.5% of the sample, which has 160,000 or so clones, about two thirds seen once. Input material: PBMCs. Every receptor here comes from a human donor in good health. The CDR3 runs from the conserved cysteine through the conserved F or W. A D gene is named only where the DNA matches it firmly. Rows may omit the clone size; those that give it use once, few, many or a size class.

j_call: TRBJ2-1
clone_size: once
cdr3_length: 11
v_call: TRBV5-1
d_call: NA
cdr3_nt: TGCGCCAGCAGGAGTGGCAATGAGCAGTTCTTC
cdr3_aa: CASRSGNEQFF

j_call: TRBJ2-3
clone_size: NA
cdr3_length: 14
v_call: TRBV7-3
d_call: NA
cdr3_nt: TGTGCCAGCAGCTTAAGGCTGAGCACAGATACGCAGTATTTT
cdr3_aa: CASSLRLSTDTQYF

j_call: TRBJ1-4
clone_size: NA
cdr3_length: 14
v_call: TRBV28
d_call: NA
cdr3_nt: TGTGCCAGCACCCGGGGGGGGTTGGATGAAAAACTGTTTTTT
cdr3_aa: CASTRGGLDEKLFF

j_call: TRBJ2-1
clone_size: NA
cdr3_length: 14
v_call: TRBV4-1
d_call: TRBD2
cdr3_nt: TGCGCCAGCAGCCCGCCGACTAGCTTGCATGAGCAGTTCTTC
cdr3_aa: CASSPPTSLHEQFF

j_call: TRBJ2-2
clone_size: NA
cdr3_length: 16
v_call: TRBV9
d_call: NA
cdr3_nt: TGTGCCAGCAGCGTTCAAAGCGGTACGAACACCGGGGAGCTGTTTTTT
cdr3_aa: CASSVQSGTNTGELFF

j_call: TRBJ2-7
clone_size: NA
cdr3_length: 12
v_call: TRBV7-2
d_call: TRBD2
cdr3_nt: TGTGCCAGCAGCCGACCGGGAGGCGAGCAGTACTTC
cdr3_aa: CASSRPGGEQYF

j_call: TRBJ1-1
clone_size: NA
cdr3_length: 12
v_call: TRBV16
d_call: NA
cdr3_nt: TGTGCCAGCAGCAAAGGCGGGGGTGAAGCTTTCTTT
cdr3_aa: CASSKGGGEAFF

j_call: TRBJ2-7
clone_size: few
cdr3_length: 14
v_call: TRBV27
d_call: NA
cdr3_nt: TGTGCCAGCAGTTTAGGCAGGCTATCCTACGAGCAGTACTTC
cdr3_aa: CASSLGRLSYEQYF

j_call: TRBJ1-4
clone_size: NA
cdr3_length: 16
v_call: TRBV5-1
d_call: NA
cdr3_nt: TGCGCCAGCAGGCACCTTACCGGGACAACTAATGAAAAACTGTTTTTT
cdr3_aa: CASRHLTGTTNEKLFF

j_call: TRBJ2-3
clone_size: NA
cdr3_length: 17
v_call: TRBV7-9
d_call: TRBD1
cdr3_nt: TGTGCCAGCAGCCCTTATCCGGGACAGGGGGGGGAAGATACGCAGTATTTT
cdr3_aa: CASSPYPGQGGEDTQYF

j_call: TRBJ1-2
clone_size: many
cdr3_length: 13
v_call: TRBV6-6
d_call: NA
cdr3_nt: TGTGCCAGCAGTTTTAGCACTAACTATGGCTACACCTTC
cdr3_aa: CASSFSTNYGYTF

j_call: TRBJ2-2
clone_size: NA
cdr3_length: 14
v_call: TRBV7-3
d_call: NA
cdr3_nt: TGTGCCAGCAGGCGTGGGCCGGACACCGGGGAGCTGTTTTTT
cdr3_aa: CASRRGPDTGELFF

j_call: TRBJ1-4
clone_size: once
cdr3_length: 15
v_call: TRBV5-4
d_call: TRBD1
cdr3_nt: TGTGCCAGCAGCTTTAAGACAGGGACTAATGAAAAACTGTTTTTT
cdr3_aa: CASSFKTGTNEKLFF

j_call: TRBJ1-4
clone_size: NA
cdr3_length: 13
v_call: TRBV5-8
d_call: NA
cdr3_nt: TGTGCCAGCAGTACAACAGGGAGCGAAAAACTGTTTTTT
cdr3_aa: CASSTTGSEKLFF

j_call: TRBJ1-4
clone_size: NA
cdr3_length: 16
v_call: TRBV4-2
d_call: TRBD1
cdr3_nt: TGTGCCAGCAGCCAGTATAAGGGGGCCTCTAATGAAAAACTGTTTTTT
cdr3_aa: CASSQYKGASNEKLFF

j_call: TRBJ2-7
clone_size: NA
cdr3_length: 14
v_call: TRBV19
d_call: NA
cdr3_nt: TGTGCCAGTAGTATAGTAGTGGAGTCCAACGAGCAGTACTTC
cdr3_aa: CASSIVVESNEQYF

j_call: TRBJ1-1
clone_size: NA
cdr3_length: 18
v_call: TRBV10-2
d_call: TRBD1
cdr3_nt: TGCGCCAGCATTCAAGCTACCGGGACAGGGGGCGGTTACACTGAAGCTTTCTTT
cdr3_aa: CASIQATGTGGGYTEAFF

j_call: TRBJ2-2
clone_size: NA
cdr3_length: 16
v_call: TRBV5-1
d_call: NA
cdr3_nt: TGCGCCAGCAGTCAGGGGCAGGGCCAGAACACCGGGGAGCTGTTTTTT
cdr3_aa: CASSQGQGQNTGELFF

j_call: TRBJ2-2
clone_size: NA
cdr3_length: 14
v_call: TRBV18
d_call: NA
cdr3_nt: TGTGCCAGCTCACCTCAGGAGGACACCGGGGAGCTGTTTTTT
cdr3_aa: CASSPQEDTGELFF

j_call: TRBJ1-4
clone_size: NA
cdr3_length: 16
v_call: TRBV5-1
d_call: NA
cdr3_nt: TGCGCCAGCTCAAGCCTTGGGGGGGCAACTAATGAAAAACTGTTTTTT
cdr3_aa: CASSSLGGATNEKLFF

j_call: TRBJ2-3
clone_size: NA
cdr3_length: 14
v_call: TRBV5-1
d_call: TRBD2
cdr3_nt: TGCGCCAGCAGCTCCGGACTAGACCCAGATACGCAGTATTTT
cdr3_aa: CASSSGLDPDTQYF

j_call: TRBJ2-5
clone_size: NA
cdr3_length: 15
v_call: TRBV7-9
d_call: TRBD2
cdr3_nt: TGTGCCAGCAGCGGACTCCCGGGGGGGTTGGAGACCCAGTACTTC
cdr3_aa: CASSGLPGGLETQYF

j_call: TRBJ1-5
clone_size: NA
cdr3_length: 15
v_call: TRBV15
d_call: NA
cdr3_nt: TGTGCCACCAGCAGCGACGGAACAGGGTCGCGGCCCCAGCATTTT
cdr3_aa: CATSSDGTGSRPQHF

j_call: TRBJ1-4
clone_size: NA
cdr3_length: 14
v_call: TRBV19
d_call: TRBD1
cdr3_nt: TGTGCCAGTAGCAGGGGACAGGGTAGTGAAAAACTGTTTTTT
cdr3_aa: CASSRGQGSEKLFF

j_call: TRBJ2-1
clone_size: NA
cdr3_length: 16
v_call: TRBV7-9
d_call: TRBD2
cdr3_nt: TGTGCCAGCAGCCCCTCCCTAGCGGGGGCCTACAATGAGCAGTTCTTC
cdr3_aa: CASSPSLAGAYNEQFF

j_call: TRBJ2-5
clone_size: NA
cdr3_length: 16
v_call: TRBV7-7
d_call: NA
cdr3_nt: TGTGCTAGCAGCTTAGCGAGGGCCCCGGGACAAGAGACCCAGTACTTC
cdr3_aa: CASSLARAPGQETQYF

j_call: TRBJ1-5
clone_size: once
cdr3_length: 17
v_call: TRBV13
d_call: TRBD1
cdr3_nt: TGTGCCAGCAGCTCTACAGGGGGCGGGGGTGACAATCAGCCCCAGCATTTT
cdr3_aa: CASSSTGGGGDNQPQHF

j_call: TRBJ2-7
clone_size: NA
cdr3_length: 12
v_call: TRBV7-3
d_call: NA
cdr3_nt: TGTGCCAGCAGGCTAGGGGGTTCCGAGCAGTACTTC
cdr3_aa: CASRLGGSEQYF

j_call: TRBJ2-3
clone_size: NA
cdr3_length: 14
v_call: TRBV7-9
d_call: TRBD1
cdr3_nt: TGTGCCAGCAGCTTGGGACAGGAAACAGATACGCAGTATTTT
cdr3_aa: CASSLGQETDTQYF

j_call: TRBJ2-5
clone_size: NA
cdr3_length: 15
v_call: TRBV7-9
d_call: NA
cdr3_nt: TGTGCCAGCAGCAAGAGAAGGGAGTACCAAGAGACCCAGTACTTC
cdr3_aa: CASSKRREYQETQYF

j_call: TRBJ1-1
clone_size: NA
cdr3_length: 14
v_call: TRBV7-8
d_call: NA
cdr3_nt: TGTGCCAGCAGCTCGACACAAATGAACACTGAAGCTTTCTTT
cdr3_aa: CASSSTQMNTEAFF

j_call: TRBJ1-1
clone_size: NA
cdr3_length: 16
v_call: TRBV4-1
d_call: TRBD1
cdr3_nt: TGCGCCAGCAGCCCGGACAGGGGAGGGGGTTTCACTGAAGCTTTCTTT
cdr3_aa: CASSPDRGGGFTEAFF

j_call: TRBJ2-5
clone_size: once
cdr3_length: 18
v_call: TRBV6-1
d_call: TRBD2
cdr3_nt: TGTGCCAGCAGTGAAGGAATCGATAGCGGGGGCGGAGGAGAGACCCAGTACTTC
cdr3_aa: CASSEGIDSGGGGETQYF

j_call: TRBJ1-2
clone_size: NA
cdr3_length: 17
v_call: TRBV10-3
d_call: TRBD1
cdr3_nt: TGTGCCATCAGTGAGTACCGGCCCGGACAGGGCTTTGATGGCTACACCTTC
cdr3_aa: CAISEYRPGQGFDGYTF

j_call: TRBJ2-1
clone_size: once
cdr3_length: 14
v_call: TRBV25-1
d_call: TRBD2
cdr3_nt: TGTGCCAGCAGTCGGGGGGGCTCCTACAATGAGCAGTTCTTC
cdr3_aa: CASSRGGSYNEQFF

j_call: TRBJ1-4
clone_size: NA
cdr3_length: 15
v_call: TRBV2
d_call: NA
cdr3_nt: TGTGCCAGCAGTGAAGCCAGCAGGGGATCAGGAAAACTGTTTTTT
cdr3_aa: CASSEASRGSGKLFF

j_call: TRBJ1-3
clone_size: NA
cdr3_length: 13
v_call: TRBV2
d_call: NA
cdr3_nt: TGTGCCAGCGTTATTTGGCCTGGAAACACCATATATTTT
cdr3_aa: CASVIWPGNTIYF

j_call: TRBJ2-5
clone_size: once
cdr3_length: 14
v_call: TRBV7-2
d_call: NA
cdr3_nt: TGTGCCAGCAGCTCCCGGACTATCCAAGAGACCCAGTACTTC
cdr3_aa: CASSSRTIQETQYF

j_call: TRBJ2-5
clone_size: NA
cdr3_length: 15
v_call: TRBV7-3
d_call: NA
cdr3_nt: TGTGCCAGCAGCCCTGGCTGGGCAGAGCAAGAGACCCAGTACTTC
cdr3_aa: CASSPGWAEQETQYF

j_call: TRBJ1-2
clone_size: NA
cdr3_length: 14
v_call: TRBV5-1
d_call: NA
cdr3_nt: TGCGCCAGCAGCTTTGAGGAGAATAACTATGGCTACACCTTC
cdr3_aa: CASSFEENNYGYTF

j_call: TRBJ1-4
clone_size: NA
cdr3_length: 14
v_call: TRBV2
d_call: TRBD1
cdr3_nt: TGTGTCAGCAGGACAGGGTACGGTAATGAAAAACTGTTTTTT
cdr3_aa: CVSRTGYGNEKLFF

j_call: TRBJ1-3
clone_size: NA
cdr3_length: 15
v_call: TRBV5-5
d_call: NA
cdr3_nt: TGTGCCAGCAGCTTGGGGGCAGCTTCTGGAAACACCATATATTTT
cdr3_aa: CASSLGAASGNTIYF

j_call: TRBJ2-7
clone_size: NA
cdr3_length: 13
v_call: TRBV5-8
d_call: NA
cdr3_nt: TGTGCCAGCAGCCCCGGACAGTACTACGAGCAGTACTTC
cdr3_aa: CASSPGQYYEQYF

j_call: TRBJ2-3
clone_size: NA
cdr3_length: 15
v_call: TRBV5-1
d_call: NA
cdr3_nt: TGCGCCAGCAGGCCACAGGGGACTAGCACAGATACGCAGTATTTT
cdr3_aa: CASRPQGTSTDTQYF

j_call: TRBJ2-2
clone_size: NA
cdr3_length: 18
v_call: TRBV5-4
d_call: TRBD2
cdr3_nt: TGTGCCAGCAGCTACGGACTAGCGGGGGGGCCGCACACCGGGGAGCTGTTTTTT
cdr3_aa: CASSYGLAGGPHTGELFF

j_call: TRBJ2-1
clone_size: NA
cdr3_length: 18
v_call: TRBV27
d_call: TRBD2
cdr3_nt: TGTGCCAGCACCCCCTTACGGGTAGCGGGGTTCTCCTACAATGAGCAGTTCTTC
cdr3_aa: CASTPLRVAGFSYNEQFF

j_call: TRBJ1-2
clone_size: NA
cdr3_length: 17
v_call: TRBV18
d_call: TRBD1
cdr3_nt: TGTGCCAGCTCACCCGGACAGGGGAAGAGGGGTAACTATGGCTACACCTTC
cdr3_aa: CASSPGQGKRGNYGYTF

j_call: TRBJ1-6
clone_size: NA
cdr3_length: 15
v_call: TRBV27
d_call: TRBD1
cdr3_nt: TGTGCCAGCAGTGTACAGGGGGGGAATAATTCACCCCTCCACTTT
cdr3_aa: CASSVQGGNNSPLHF

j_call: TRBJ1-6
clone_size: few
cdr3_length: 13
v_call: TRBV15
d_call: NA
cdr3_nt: TGTGCCACCAGCAACAGGGTGGGTTCACCCCTCCACTTT
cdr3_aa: CATSNRVGSPLHF

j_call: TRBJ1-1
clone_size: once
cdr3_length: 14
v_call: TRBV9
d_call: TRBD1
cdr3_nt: TGTGCCAGCAGCCAAGGACAGGGGGACACTGAAGCTTTCTTT
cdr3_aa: CASSQGQGDTEAFF

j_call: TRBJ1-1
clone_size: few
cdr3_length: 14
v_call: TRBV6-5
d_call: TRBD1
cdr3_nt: TGTGCCAGCAAAGAGGGACAGGCAAACACTGAAGCTTTCTTT
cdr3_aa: CASKEGQANTEAFF

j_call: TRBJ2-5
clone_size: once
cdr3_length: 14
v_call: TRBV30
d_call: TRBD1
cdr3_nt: TGTGCCTTAAGCCGGGACAGGGGTAGGGAGACCCAGTACTTC
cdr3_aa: CALSRDRGRETQYF

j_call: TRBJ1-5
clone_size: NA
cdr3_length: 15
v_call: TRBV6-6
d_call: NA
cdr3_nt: TGTGCCAGCAGTCACGGGACTGTTAGCAATCAGCCCCAGCATTTT
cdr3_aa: CASSHGTVSNQPQHF

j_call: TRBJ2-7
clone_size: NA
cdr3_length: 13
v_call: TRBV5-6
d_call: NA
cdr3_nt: TGTGCCAGCAGCCCCACGGTAGTCCACGAGCAGTACTTC
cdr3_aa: CASSPTVVHEQYF

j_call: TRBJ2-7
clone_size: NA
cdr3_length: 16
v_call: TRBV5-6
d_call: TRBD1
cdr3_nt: TGTGCCAGCAGCCCACAGGGGGTCCGGGACAGCTACGAGCAGTACTTC
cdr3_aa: CASSPQGVRDSYEQYF

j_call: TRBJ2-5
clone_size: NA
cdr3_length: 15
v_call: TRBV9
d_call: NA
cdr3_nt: TGTGCCAGCAGCCCGACAGCGGGCCCCCAAGAGACCCAGTACTTC
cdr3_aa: CASSPTAGPQETQYF

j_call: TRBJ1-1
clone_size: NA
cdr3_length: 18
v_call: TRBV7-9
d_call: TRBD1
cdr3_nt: TGTGCCAGCAGCTTACCAGGACAGGGGGCCGTTATGAACACTGAAGCTTTCTTT
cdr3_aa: CASSLPGQGAVMNTEAFF